This T cell receptor beta chain was documented in a study of T cell changes during pregnancy in multiple sclerosis. Produced via immunoSEQ multiplex PCR; TCRdb's table is partial and in-frame only. The sample has about 38,000 clones, more than 85% seen once; the top ten hold over 10%. V was trimmed by 5 bases and J by 4 bases, leaving 13 bases between them. In germline, CDR1 is SGHAT, CDR2 FQNNGV. CDR3 size: 14 residues. The TCR was taken from a female donor with multiple sclerosis, enrolled in a pregnancy study. Sequencing was performed on CD8+ T cells from peripheral blood mononuclear cells, taken after pregnancy. The chain links TRBV11-2 to TRBJ2-3, with D tentatively TRBD2 (6 bases). The CDR3 loop is CASSGGIGADTQYF. The DNA of the CDR3 is TGTGCCAGCAGCGGCGGGATAGGGGCAGATACGCAGTATTTT.